These 26 T cell receptor beta chains were sequenced from one sample in a study of radiotherapy plus CTLA-4 blockade in lung cancer. TCRdb keeps only in-frame clones here, not all; method: immunoSEQ multiplex PCR. The sample carries 85,000 to 95,000 clones, approximately 80% recorded once. The source was peripheral blood, collected from a patient treated with radiotherapy plus ipilimumab. The receptors shown here come from a human donor with non-small cell lung cancer that progressed on radiotherapy plus ipilimumab.

J is TRBJ2-7 and V is TRBV6-6; D is unresolved. The CDR3 spans 14 residues. Trimming removed 0 bases at V and 2 bases at J, with 8 bases between. Germline V CDR1 and CDR2: MNHNY, SVGAGI (reference sequence). The CDR3 DNA reads as TGTGCCAGCAGTTACTCCCCGGGCGCCTACGAGCAGTACGTC. It is translated as CASSYSPGAYEQYV.

The chain carries TRBV27 and TRBJ2-3; no reliable D call. The CDR3 has 13 residues. Germline V gives CDR1 MNHEY, CDR2 SMNVEV (reference sequence). V was cut by 4 bases and J by 0 bases, with 5 bases left in between. DNA of the CDR3: TGTGCCAGCAGTTCGCCTAGCACAGATACGCAGTATTTT. Translating gives CASSSPSTDTQYF.

V and J are TRBV6-5 and TRBJ1-2; tentatively, D is TRBD1 (5 bases). Trimming took off 6 bases at V and 2 bases at J, with 13 bases between the two ends. The germline CDR1 and CDR2 sequences are MNHEY and SVGAGI. The CDR3 has 14 amino acids. The CDR3 reads CASSPQSGNYGYTF. The CDR3 DNA reads TGTGCCAGCAGCCCCCAATCAGGGAACTATGGCTACACCTTC.

The chain has TRBV19 and TRBJ2-1; D might be TRBD2 (5 bases). Germline CDR1 and CDR2: LNHDA and SQIVND (reference sequence). V dropped 4 bases and J dropped 0 bases, with 10 bases sitting between them. This CDR3 has 15 residues. The CDR3, as DNA: TGTGCCAGTAGTAAGCCGGGGAGCTCCTACAATGAGCAGTTCTTC. Its translation: CASSKPGSSYNEQFF.

The chain has TRBV5-1 and TRBJ2-5; 8 bases fit TRBD1. Per the germline V gene, CDR1 is SGHRS and CDR2 is YFSETQ. This CDR3 comprises 15 residues. V shed 3 bases, J shed 2 bases, and the junction held 6 bases outside the gene matches. CDR3 nucleotide sequence: TGCGCCAGCAGCTCCTTAGGACAGGGACAAGAGACCCAGTACTTC. Residues: CASSSLGQGQETQYF.

For the CDR3, the DNA is TGTGCCAGCAGCCCTAGGGACGGAAAAGAGACCCAGTACTTC. As protein: CASSPRDGKETQYF. The chain carries TRBV27 and TRBJ2-5; TRBD1 or TRBD2 may be the D gene (5 bases each). Trimming left V 6 bases short and J 3 bases short, with 14 bases between. The CDR3 is made up of 14 amino acids. From germline, CDR1 is MNHEY and CDR2 SMNVEV (reference sequence).

This clone came up a few times. J is TRBJ2-4 and V is TRBV19; D unresolved. The germline V gene has CDR1 LNHDA and CDR2 SQIVND (reference sequence). The ends were cut back, 1 base at V and 0 bases at J, with 7 bases in the middle. The CDR3 covers 15 residues. CDR3 nucleotide sequence: TGTGCCAGTAGTATAGCTGGGGAAGCCAAAAACATTCAGTACTTC. It encodes CASSIAGEAKNIQYF.

The genes are TRBV2 and TRBJ1-1; D unclear. The CDR3 consists of 14 residues. CDR1 is SNHLY and CDR2 is FYNNEI in the germline V gene. Trimming took 0 bases from V and 3 from J, leaving 8 bases between them. CDR3 loop: CASSEAGWDTEAFF. CDR3 nucleotide sequence: TGTGCCAGCAGTGAAGCCGGTTGGGACACTGAAGCTTTCTTT.

The rearrangement uses TRBV7-9 and TRBJ2-7, with 9 bases that match TRBD2. V was pared by 5 bases and J by 2 bases, with 4 bases of the junction left unmatched. Germline V lookup: CDR1 SEHNR, CDR2 FQNEAQ (reference sequence). This CDR3 is built from 14 residues. The CDR3 spells CASSQVAGAYEQYF. The CDR3 nucleotides are TGTGCCAGCAGCCAGGTAGCGGGAGCCTACGAGCAGTACTTC.

The chain employs TRBV10-1 and TRBJ2-2, with D possibly TRBD2 on 5 matching bases. The length of the CDR3 is 12 residues. V dropped 5 bases and J dropped 8 bases, with 9 bases sitting between them. In germline, CDR1 is WNHNN, CDR2 SYGVQD (reference sequence). The CDR3 DNA reads as TGCGCCAGCAGTCCTCCGGGAGGGGAGCTGTTTTTT. It translates to CASSPPGGELFF.

The rearrangement links TRBV10-3 to TRBJ1-2; 8 bases are a match to TRBD1. The CDR3 contains 18 residues. V lost 5 bases and J lost 5; bases outside the gene matches: 19. CDR1 ENHRY and CDR2 SYGVKD come from the germline V gene. The CDR3 nucleotides are TGTGCCATCAGTAACTACTTCACCGGGACAGGCTCCAATTATGGCTACACCTTC. Translating it yields CAISNYFTGTGSNYGYTF.

This chain links TRBV30 with TRBJ1-2; D unresolved. V was cut by 4 bases and J by 5 bases, with 14 bases left in between. There are 13 residues in the CDR3. Germline-derived CDR1 and CDR2 are GTSNPN and SVGIG (reference sequence). CDR3 nucleotides: TGTGCCTGGAAAGTTCCAGGCCTATATGGCTACACCTTC. Translated, it gives CAWKVPGLYGYTF.

CDR3 nucleotide sequence: TGTGCCAGCAGCGTAGCCGGACAGGTGTACAATGAGCAGTTCTTC. It yields the protein CASSVAGQVYNEQFF. The gene calls are TRBV9 and TRBJ2-1; 7 bases line up with TRBD1. CDR1 and CDR2 from the germline V gene are SGDLS and YYNGEE. This CDR3 has 15 amino acids. The V segment lost 0 bases and the J segment 4 bases; nucleotides outside the gene matches: 4.

V gene TRBV29-1 combines with J gene TRBJ2-3, with 12 bases aligning to TRBD2. This CDR3 has 15 amino acids. V dropped 4 bases and J dropped 5; count of bases not matched to a gene: 7. CDR1 is SQVTM and CDR2 is ANQGSEA in the germline V gene. The CDR3: CSVAELAGGRDTQYF. DNA of the CDR3: TGCAGCGTTGCTGAACTAGCGGGAGGACGAGATACGCAGTATTTT.

V usage is TRBV6-1 and J usage is TRBJ2-7, with 11 bases aligning to TRBD2. In germline, CDR1 is MNHNS, CDR2 SASEGT. With 5 bases clipped from V and 1 base from J, the junction kept 4 bases outside the gene matches. The CDR3 consists of 15 residues. In nucleotides, the CDR3 is TGTGCCAGCAGTAGTTTAGCGGGAGGGTCCTACGAGCAGTACTTC. This gives the protein CASSSLAGGSYEQYF.

Remarks on this clone: The identical CDR3 is also encoded by other nucleotide sequences in the sample. The J gene is TRBJ2-3, the V gene TRBV6-1; D is unresolved. The CDR3 extends over 14 amino acids. V was pared by 9 bases and J by 4 bases, with 17 bases between. Germline V CDR1 and CDR2: MNHNS, SASEGT. CDR3 in DNA: TGTGCCAGTAGCTATGCCCAGCATTCAGATACGCAGTATTTT. Residues: CASSYAQHSDTQYF.

V and J are TRBV2 and TRBJ1-1, with D perhaps matching TRBD1 (5 bases). This CDR3 is built from 16 residues. The germline V gene encodes CDR1 SNHLY and CDR2 FYNNEI. With 7 bases removed from V and 4 bases from J, the gap between germline ends came to 22 bases. The CDR3 protein is CASKLRGLPRATEAFF. The DNA of the CDR3 is TGTGCCAGCAAACTCCGGGGACTACCCCGGGCCACTGAAGCTTTCTTT.

The J gene is TRBJ2-2, the V gene TRBV29-1; D is perhaps TRBD1 (6 bases). Germline CDR1 reads SQVTM; CDR2 reads ANQGSEA. V was trimmed by 7 bases and J by 7 bases, leaving 22 bases between them. This CDR3 is built from 15 residues. The CDR3: CSGLTGTGLGGELFF. For the CDR3, the DNA is TGCAGCGGGTTAACAGGGACGGGCTTGGGCGGGGAGCTGTTTTTT.

The chain carries TRBV2 and TRBJ2-5; D ambiguous. The V end was cut by 3 bases, the J end by 0 bases, with 2 bases between. The CDR3 totals 12 residues. From germline, CDR1 is SNHLY and CDR2 FYNNEI. CDR3 DNA sequence: TGTGCCAGCAGTGACTACCAAGAGACCCAGTACTTC. Translating gives CASSDYQETQYF.

In this sample, this clone turned up a few times. The chain joins TRBV2 to TRBJ2-4, with no clear D. CDR1 is SNHLY and CDR2 is FYNNEI in the germline V gene. Trimming shortened V by 6 bases and J by 6 bases, and 9 bases separated the two germline ends. This CDR3 has 12 amino acids. CDR3 coding DNA: TGTGCCAGCAGGGATAGTTTAAACATTCAGTACTTC. Translated, it gives CASRDSLNIQYF.

The chain combines TRBV2 with TRBJ1-3; TRBD1 matches 9 bases. Germline lookup yields CDR1 SNHLY and CDR2 FYNNEI. The CDR3 contains 14 residues. Trimming cost V 7 bases and J 4 bases; bases outside gene matches: 5. Written as DNA, the CDR3 is TGTGCCAGCAAGACCGGGACAGGGGGAAACACCATATATTTT. Protein sequence: CASKTGTGGNTIYF.

The rearrangement uses TRBV18 and TRBJ2-2, with TRBD1 matching 9 bases. The V segment lost 3 bases and the J segment 4 bases; nucleotides outside the gene matches: 3. Germline V gives CDR1 KGHSH, CDR2 LQKENI. The length of the CDR3 is 15 residues. The CDR3 protein is CASSPRDRATGELFF. The CDR3 DNA reads TGTGCCAGCTCACCGCGGGACAGGGCCACCGGGGAGCTGTTTTTT.

This sequence joins TRBV6-5 and TRBJ2-1; no definite D call. V lost 1 base and J lost 7, with 11 bases in between. This CDR3 is built from 14 residues. Germline-derived CDR1 and CDR2 are MNHEY and SVGAGI. This chain's CDR3 is CASSYFGRLNEQFF. CDR3 in DNA: TGTGCCAGCAGTTACTTCGGCAGGCTAAATGAGCAGTTCTTC.

The chain uses TRBV20-1 and TRBJ2-1; D not resolved. Trimming took 6 bases from V and 9 from J, leaving 12 bases between them. Germline V gene lookup returns CDR1 DFQATT and CDR2 SNEGSKA (reference sequence). The CDR3 sequence is 11 residues long. The CDR3 loop is CSAVAAGEQFF. CDR3 bases: TGCAGTGCCGTGGCGGCAGGTGAGCAGTTCTTC.

The chain uses TRBV2 and TRBJ2-5; 7 nucleotides match TRBD1. CDR3 size: 11 residues. CDR1 is SNHLY and CDR2 is FYNNEI in the germline V gene. V lost 8 bases and J lost 4; bases outside the gene matches: 1. This CDR3 is CASHRGETQYF. As DNA, the CDR3 is TGTGCCAGCCACAGGGGAGAGACCCAGTACTTC. Complete variable domain (other parts from reference TRBV2 and TRBJ2-5): EPEVTQTPSHQVTQMGQEVILRCVPISNHLYFYWYRQILGQKVEFLVSFYNNEISEKSEIFDDQFSVERPDGSNFTLKIRSTKLEDSAMYFCASHRGETQYFGPGTRLLVL.

There are a few counts of this clone. The chain recombines TRBV5-1 with TRBJ2-3; perhaps TRBD1 as D (6 bases). The CDR3 is made up of 14 amino acids. CDR1 and CDR2 (germline): SGHRS, YFSETQ. V was pared by 4 bases and J by 0 bases, with 9 bases between. The CDR3 DNA reads as TGCGCCAGCAGCACCGGGACAAGCACAGATACGCAGTATTTT. Its translation: CASSTGTSTDTQYF.